The 18 T cell receptor beta chains given below trace back to one sample, sequenced in a study of blood T cell repertoires in COVID-19. The protocol was immunoSEQ multiplex PCR, while the TCRdb copy is restricted to in-frame clones and leaves out a portion. The data hold approximately 53,000 clones, with around nine tenths observed a single time. Sequenced input: peripheral blood. The receptors originated from a human donor in a cohort sampled during active COVID-19.

This clone was observed a handful of times. The chain couples TRBV3-1 (or the pseudogene TRBV3-2) to TRBJ1-6; D is ambiguous. The CDR3 covers 14 residues. Germline values: CDR1 LGHDT, CDR2 YNNKEL (reference sequence). Trimming shortened V by 1 base and J by 10 bases, and 11 bases separated the two germline ends. The CDR3: CASSQGEVPSPLHF. DNA of the CDR3: TGTGCCAGCAGCCAAGGGGAGGTACCCTCACCCCTCCACTTT.

This clone was seen a few times. One junction end disagrees with the germline gene, perhaps due to a read error. J is TRBJ2-1 and V is TRBV5-4; D is unresolved. There are 11 residues in the CDR3. Germline lookup yields CDR1 SGHNT and CDR2 YYREEE (reference sequence). The CDR3: CASSSNNEQFF. The CDR3 DNA follows: TGTGCCAGCAGCTCCAACAATGAGCAGTTCTTC.

The gene calls are TRBV6-6 and TRBJ1-2; tentatively, D is TRBD1 (5 bases). CDR3 length: 14 residues. V was pared by 7 bases and J by 2 bases, with 14 bases between. Germline CDR1 is MNHNY and CDR2 is SVGAGI (reference sequence). In nucleotides, the CDR3 is TGTGCCAGCAATTCTCCAGCAGGGAACTATGGCTACACCTTC. As protein: CASNSPAGNYGYTF.

In this sample, this clone turned up a few times. The chain has TRBV28 and TRBJ1-3; D gene ambiguous. The CDR3 totals 12 residues. Germline V gives CDR1 MDHEN, CDR2 SYDVKM. The V and J ends lost 6 bases and 4 bases respectively, with 7 bases between them. CDR3 in amino acids: CASRRAGNTIYF. CDR3 DNA sequence: TGTGCCAGCAGACGAGCGGGAAACACCATATATTTT.

About this clone itself: A junction boundary mismatches the germline segment, possibly from a read error. This rearrangement joins TRBV30 to TRBJ2-3, with D possibly being TRBD1 (6 bases). Germline V gene data show CDR1 as GTSNPN and CDR2 as SVGIG (reference sequence). The CDR3 spans 11 residues. The CDR3 is CAWSASDSLHF. In nucleotides, the CDR3 is TGTGCCTGGAGTGCCTCGGACAGTCTTCATTTT. Looking up the rest from reference TRBV30 and TRBJ2-3 gives the full variable domain: SQTIHQWPATLVQPVGSPLSLECTVEGTSNPNLYWYRQAAGRGLQLLFYSVGIGQISSEVPQNLSASRPQDRQFILSSKKLLLSDSGFYLCAWSASDSLHFGPGTRLTVL.

As regards this clone: Different DNA sequences within this sample yield the same CDR3. The chain recombines TRBV19 with TRBJ2-3; D unresolved. The CDR3 is 10 amino acids. The V gene's germline CDR1 is LNHDA and CDR2 SQIVND (reference sequence). V was clipped by 9 bases and J by 5 bases, with 6 bases between them. The CDR3 loop is CASHGDTQYF. DNA of the CDR3: TGTGCCAGCCACGGAGATACGCAGTATTTT.

The rearrangement joins TRBV4-1 to TRBJ2-7; 9 nucleotides match TRBD2. The length of the CDR3 is 14 residues. After removal of 1 base from V and 9 bases from J, the junction contained 7 bases not matched to a gene. From germline, CDR1 is MGHRA and CDR2 YSYEKL. CDR3 loop: CASSQVGGGELQYV. CDR3 bases: TGCGCCAGCAGCCAAGTAGGCGGGGGGGAGTTGCAGTACGTC.

The chain couples TRBV11-3 to TRBJ2-3; D call uncertain. Trimming took off 1 base at V and 4 bases at J, with 12 bases between the two ends. In germline, CDR1 is SGHNT, CDR2 YENEEA. This CDR3 has 15 amino acids. The CDR3 sequence is CASSLVSPGPDTQYF. CDR3 nucleotide sequence: TGTGCCAGCAGCTTAGTGTCCCCTGGCCCAGATACGCAGTATTTT.

J is TRBJ2-3 and V is TRBV19; TRBD1 is a possible D gene (6 bases). The CDR3 length is 13 residues. CDR1 is LNHDA, CDR2 SQIVND, per germline (reference sequence). Trimming took off 1 base at V and 4 bases at J, with 6 bases between the two ends. DNA for the CDR3: TGTGCCAGTAGTATAGGGGGGCCAGATACGCAGTATTTT. Protein product: CASSIGGPDTQYF.

The chain recombines TRBV6-5 with TRBJ2-3; 10 nucleotides line up with TRBD2. This CDR3 comprises 12 residues. The J segment lost 10 bases and the V segment lost 6 bases, leaving 4 bases of the junction unmatched. CDR1 is MNHEY, CDR2 SVGAGI, per germline. The CDR3 here is CASSLAGGAQYF. Here the CDR3 DNA reads TGTGCCAGCAGCTTAGCGGGAGGTGCGCAGTATTTT.

The gene calls are TRBV28 and TRBJ2-5; 15 nucleotides agree with TRBD2. The CDR3 consists of 17 residues. V lost 4 bases to trimming and J lost 5 bases; unmatched junction nucleotides: 8. Germline assignment: CDR1 MDHEN and CDR2 SYDVKM. The CDR3 region is CASSSRTSGGDEETQYF. The CDR3 coding sequence is TGTGCCAGCAGTTCCCGGACTAGCGGGGGGGATGAGGAGACCCAGTACTTC.

The chain combines TRBV25-1 with TRBJ1-1, with 7 bases fitting TRBD1. Germline CDR1 and CDR2: MGHDK and SYGVNS. V lost 4 bases and J lost 7; bases outside the gene matches: 6. The CDR3 is 13 residues long. Written as DNA, the CDR3 is TGTGCCAGCAGTGCGGGACAGAAAAGTGAAGCTTTCTTT. Its protein product is CASSAGQKSEAFF.

This chain links TRBV5-6 with TRBJ1-2; the D gene is possibly TRBD1 (6 bases). The germline V gene has CDR1 SGHDT and CDR2 YYEEEE. CDR3 length: 14 residues. V lost 0 bases, J lost 3 bases, and 9 bases lay in between. The CDR3 loop reads CASSLVRQDYGYTF. CDR3 DNA: TGTGCCAGCAGCTTGGTTAGACAGGACTATGGCTACACCTTC.

This clone was detected once. V and J are TRBV6-2 or TRBV6-3 and TRBJ2-7, with 10 positions matching TRBD2. Trimming cost V 5 bases and J 1 base; bases outside gene matches: 5. This CDR3 comprises 15 residues. Looked up from germline, CDR1 is MNHEY and CDR2 is SVGEGT. The CDR3 DNA is TGTGCCAGCAGTGCAAGACTAGCGGGTTCCTACGAGCAGTACTTC. This translates into CASSARLAGSYEQYF.

A single count supports this clone. This rearrangement joins TRBV5-1 to TRBJ2-3; 9 bases map to TRBD1. The trim removed 4 bases at V and 4 bases at J, leaving 7 bases unmatched. The CDR3 covers 15 residues. CDR1 and CDR2 (germline): SGHRS, YFSETQ. The CDR3 is CASSPDRGSPDTQYF. CDR3 nucleotides: TGCGCCAGCAGCCCCGACAGGGGGTCCCCAGATACGCAGTATTTT. Looking up the rest from reference TRBV5-1 and TRBJ2-3 gives the full variable domain: KAGVTQTPRYLIKTRGQQVTLSCSPISGHRSVSWYQQTPGQGLQFLFEYFSETQRNKGNFPGRFSGRQFSNSRSEMNVSTLELGDSALYLCASSPDRGSPDTQYFGPGTRLTVL.

V usage is TRBV28 and J usage is TRBJ1-1; D unclear. The CDR3 is 11 amino acids. CDR1 MDHEN and CDR2 SYDVKM come from the germline V gene. The ends were cut back, 9 bases at V and 2 bases at J, with 7 bases in the middle. The CDR3 bases are TGTGCCAGTGTCCTTAACACTGAAGCTTTCTTT. The encoded protein is CASVLNTEAFF.

The chain uses TRBV11-3 and TRBJ2-7; TRBD2 is a possible D gene (7 bases). Germline V lookup: CDR1 SGHNT, CDR2 YENEEA. There are 16 residues in the CDR3. Trimming cost V 4 bases and J 7 bases, with 23 bases left between them. The CDR3 DNA reads TGTGCCAGCAGCTCCGGCGGCGGTCTGAAGGGGGGGGAGCAGTACGTC. Its translation is CASSSGGGLKGGEQYV.

The genes are TRBV9 and TRBJ1-2, with D perhaps matching TRBD1 (6 bases). This CDR3 contains 13 residues. Per germline, CDR1 SGDLS and CDR2 YYNGEE. Trimming stripped 4 bases from V and 2 bases from J, with 9 bases between. CDR3 sequence: CASSLGQNYGYTF. The DNA for the CDR3 is TGTGCCAGCAGCCTAGGACAGAACTATGGCTACACCTTC.